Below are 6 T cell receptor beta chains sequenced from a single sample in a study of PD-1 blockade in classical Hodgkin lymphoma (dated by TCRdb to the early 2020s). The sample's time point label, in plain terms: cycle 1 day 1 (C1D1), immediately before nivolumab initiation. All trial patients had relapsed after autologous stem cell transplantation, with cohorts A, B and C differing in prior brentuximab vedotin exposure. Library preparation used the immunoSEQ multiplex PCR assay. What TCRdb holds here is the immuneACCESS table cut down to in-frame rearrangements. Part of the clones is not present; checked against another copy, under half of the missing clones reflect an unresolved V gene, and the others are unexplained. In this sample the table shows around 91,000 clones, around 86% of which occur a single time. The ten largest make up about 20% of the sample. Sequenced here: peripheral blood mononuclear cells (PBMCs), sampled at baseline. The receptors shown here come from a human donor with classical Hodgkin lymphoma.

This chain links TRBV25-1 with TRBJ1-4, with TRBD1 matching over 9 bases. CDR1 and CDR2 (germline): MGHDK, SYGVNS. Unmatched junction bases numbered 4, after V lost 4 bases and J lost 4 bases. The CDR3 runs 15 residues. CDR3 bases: TGTGCCAGCAGTGGAACAGGGGGCAATAATGAAAAACTGTTTTTT. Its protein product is CASSGTGGNNEKLFF.

CDR3 in amino acids: CASSDGEQLTYEQYF. The CDR3 nucleotides are TGTGCCAGCAGTGATGGGGAACAGCTAACCTACGAGCAGTACTTC. The rearrangement links TRBV2 to TRBJ2-7; D remains ambiguous. The CDR3 is 15 residues long. In germline, CDR1 is SNHLY, CDR2 FYNNEI. Between the trimmed V and J ends, which lost 3 bases and 2 bases, there was a span of 14 bases.

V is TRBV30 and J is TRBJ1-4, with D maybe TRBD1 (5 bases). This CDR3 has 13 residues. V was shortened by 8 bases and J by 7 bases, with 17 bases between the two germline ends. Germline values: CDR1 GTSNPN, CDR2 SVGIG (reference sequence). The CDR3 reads CAGTGPFGEKLFF. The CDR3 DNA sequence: TGTGCCGGAACGGGACCCTTCGGTGAAAAACTGTTTTTT.

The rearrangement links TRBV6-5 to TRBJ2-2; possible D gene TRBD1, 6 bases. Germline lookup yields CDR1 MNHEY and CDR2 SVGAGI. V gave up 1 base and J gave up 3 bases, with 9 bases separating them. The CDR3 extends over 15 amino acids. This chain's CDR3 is CASSYYAGDTGELFF. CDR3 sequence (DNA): TGTGCCAGCAGTTACTATGCAGGGGACACCGGGGAGCTGTTTTTT.

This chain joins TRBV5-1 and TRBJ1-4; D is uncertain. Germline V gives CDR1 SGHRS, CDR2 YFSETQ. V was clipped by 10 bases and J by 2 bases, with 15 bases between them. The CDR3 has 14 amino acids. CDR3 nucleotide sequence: TGCGCCTCCCGGATGTACGAGACTAATGAAAAACTGTTTTTT. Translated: CASRMYETNEKLFF.

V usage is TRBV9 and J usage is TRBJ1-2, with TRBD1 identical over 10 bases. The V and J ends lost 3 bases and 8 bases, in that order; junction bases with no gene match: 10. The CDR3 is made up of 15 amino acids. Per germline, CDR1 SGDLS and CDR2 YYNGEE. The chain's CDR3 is CASSAGQGGLSGYTF. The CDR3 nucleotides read TGTGCCAGCAGCGCCGGACAGGGGGGGTTGAGCGGCTACACCTTC.